These 22 T cell receptor beta chains were sequenced from one sample in a study of regulatory T cells in long-lasting Graves disease. The time point: newly diagnosed GD, antithyroid drugs for less than 3 months. Isolated PBMC RNA provided the starting material for the TCR library. Building the TCR beta libraries relied on iRepertoire HTBI primers, and CDR3 regions underwent Arm-PCR. TCRdb reanalysed the multiplex PCR reads using MiXCR and keeps one entry per CDR3 protein. The table has hundreds of thousands of distinct CDR3 sequences, 9.5% to 15% seen once. The data were also submitted as part of a second study, on T cells in Graves' hyperthyroidism and ophthalmopathy.

Sequenced material: peripheral blood mononuclear cells (PBMCs), taken at new diagnosis, from a patient treated with antithyroid drugs. All receptors come from a woman younger than 45 with Graves disease.

This clonotype was observed a handful of times. The chain is built from TRBV4-2 and TRBJ1-4; 9 bases fit TRBD1. V was clipped by 1 base and J by 8 bases; unmatched bases: 11. Looked up from germline, CDR1 is LGHNA and CDR2 is YNFKEQ. The CDR3 covers 17 residues. In nucleotides, the CDR3 is TGTGCCAGCAGCCAAGGATTAACAGGGGGCAGGGGAGAAAAACTGTTTTTT. It translates to CASSQGLTGGRGEKLFF.

This clonotype was seen ten or more times. This chain links TRBV30 with TRBJ2-1, with 11 bases aligning to TRBD2. The CDR3 totals 15 residues. Per the germline V gene, CDR1 is GTSNPN and CDR2 is SVGIG (reference sequence). Trimming at V came to 5 bases and at J to 1 base, leaving 4 bases not matched to a gene. CDR3 residues: CAWDSGRGSYNEQFF. The CDR3 DNA reads TGTGCCTGGGATAGCGGGAGGGGGTCCTACAATGAGCAGTTCTTC.

This clonotype was counted ten times or more. V usage is TRBV5-5 and J usage is TRBJ2-7, with TRBD2 matching over 8 bases. The germline V gene has CDR1 SGHKS and CDR2 YYEKEE (reference sequence). The ends lost 0 bases at V and 2 bases at J; junction bases unmatched: 1. There are 14 residues in the CDR3. The CDR3 nucleotides read TGTGCCAGCAGCTTGGGGACTAGCACCTACGAGCAGTACTTC. It yields the protein CASSLGTSTYEQYF.

This clonotype was seen a few times. The V call is TRBV19, the J call TRBJ2-1, with 12 positions matching TRBD2. V lost 4 bases to trimming and J lost 5 bases; unmatched junction nucleotides: 3. This CDR3 is built from 15 residues. CDR1 and CDR2 from the germline V gene are LNHDA and SQIVND (reference sequence). The CDR3 coding sequence is TGTGCCAGTAGTACGTGGACTAGCGGGAACAATGAGCAGTTCTTC. This encodes CASSTWTSGNNEQFF.

The chain is built from TRBV12-3 or TRBV12-4 and TRBJ1-1; 10 bases align to TRBD1. The CDR3 sequence is 15 residues long. V dropped 5 bases and J dropped 4; count of bases not matched to a gene: 7. The CDR3 sequence: CASSLAGQGTTEAFF. In DNA form, the CDR3 reads TGTGCCAGCAGTCTCGCGGGACAGGGGACCACTGAAGCTTTCTTT.

This clonotype was seen many times. The chain couples TRBV18 to TRBJ2-6; D is perhaps TRBD2 (5 bases). Deletions cut 4 bases from V and 1 base from J, with 8 bases between. The CDR3 totals 15 residues. Germline CDR1 is KGHSH and CDR2 is LQKENI. The CDR3 DNA is TGTGCCAGCTCACAAGGAGGATCTGGGGCCAACGTCCTGACTTTC. Residues: CASSQGGSGANVLTF.

This clonotype showed up many times. The V gene is TRBV11-1, the J gene TRBJ2-1; 11 positions agree with TRBD2. Germline V lookup: CDR1 SGHAT, CDR2 FQDESV (reference sequence). V lost 4 bases and J lost 2; bases outside the gene matches: 1. This CDR3 comprises 15 residues. This CDR3 reads CASSSLAGAYNEQFF. The CDR3 bases are TGTGCCAGCAGCTCACTAGCGGGAGCCTACAATGAGCAGTTCTTC.

The chain couples TRBV6-1 to TRBJ1-5; TRBD1 might be the D (5 bases). The CDR3 sequence is 16 residues long. Looked up from germline, CDR1 is MNHNS and CDR2 is SASEGT. Between the trimmed V and J ends, which lost 5 bases and 2 bases, there was a span of 16 bases. CDR3 nucleotides: TGTGCCAGCAGTAAATCGGGGCCCAGGGGCAATCAGCCCCAGCATTTT. Protein product: CASSKSGPRGNQPQHF.

In this sample, this clonotype turned up many times. CDR3 coding DNA: TGTGCCAGTAGTATAGGACAGGGGAGGCTCAATCAGCCCCAGCATTTT. It codes for CASSIGQGRLNQPQHF. The chain uses TRBV19 and TRBJ1-5; the match to TRBD1 covers 8 bases. The CDR3 runs 16 residues. Germline V CDR1 and CDR2: LNHDA, SQIVND (reference sequence). V lost 1 base and J lost 3; bases outside the gene matches: 5.

The V call is TRBV6-1, the J call TRBJ1-2; D perhaps matches TRBD1 (5 bases). The CDR3 has 14 amino acids. The germline V gene has CDR1 MNHNS and CDR2 SASEGT. The ends were cut back, 4 bases at V and 11 bases at J, with 20 bases in the middle. For the CDR3, the DNA is TGTGCCAGCAGTGCCGAGGGGAGCCTTTCGGTTTACACCTTC. It is translated as CASSAEGSLSVYTF.

The chain has TRBV9 and TRBJ2-7, with D perhaps matching TRBD1 (6 bases). Germline lookup yields CDR1 SGDLS and CDR2 YYNGEE. Trimming took off 0 bases at V and 10 bases at J, with 14 bases between the two ends. The CDR3 length is 13 residues. CDR3 nucleotide sequence: TGTGCCAGCAGCGTAGCAGAGGGGACACAACAGTACTTC. It codes for CASSVAEGTQQYF. Filled out from reference TRBV9 and TRBJ2-7, the complete variable domain reads DSGVTQTPKHLITATGQRVTLRCSPRSGDLSVYWYQQSLDQGLQFLIQYYNGEERAKGNILERFSAQQFPDLHSELNLSSLELGDSALYFCASSVAEGTQQYFGPGTRLTVT.

The V and J genes are TRBV14 and TRBJ2-3, with 7 bases lining up with TRBD2. V shed 4 bases and J 5 bases; nucleotides not matched to a gene: 12. The CDR3 covers 16 residues. Looked up from germline, CDR1 is SGHDN and CDR2 is FVKESK. The DNA for the CDR3 is TGTGCCAGCAGCCTCTCAGGGAGGGGTCGGGGAGATACGCAGTATTTT. Translated: CASSLSGRGRGDTQYF.

The table lists this clonotype with many counts. The DNA of the CDR3 is TGTGCCAGCAGTTACTTTGTCCAGACTGAAGCTTTCTTT. Translating gives CASSYFVQTEAFF. The chain recombines TRBV6-4 with TRBJ1-1, with unresolved D. V was clipped by 5 bases and J by 5 bases, with 12 bases between them. Germline-derived CDR1 and CDR2 are MRHNA and SNTAGT. CDR3 length: 13 residues.

This clonotype has ten or more counts. This rearrangement joins TRBV6-1 to TRBJ2-1; maybe TRBD2 (7 bases). CDR1 MNHNS and CDR2 SASEGT come from the germline V gene. This CDR3 has 15 residues. With 6 bases removed from V and 0 bases from J, the gap between germline ends came to 12 bases. Written as DNA, the CDR3 is TGTGCCAGCAGCCCGAGGGGGGGCTCCTACAATGAGCAGTTCTTC. It is translated as CASSPRGGSYNEQFF.

With regard to this clonotype: One end of the junction fails to match germline, which may point to a read error. The V gene is TRBV18, the J gene TRBJ2-5, with 8 bases identical to TRBD1. This CDR3 is built from 16 residues. Germline V gives CDR1 KGHSH, CDR2 LQKENI. CDR3 region: CASSPKLGQVKEAQYF. The DNA for the CDR3 is TGTGCCAGCTCACCAAAACTGGGACAGGTGAAAGAGGCCCAGTACTTC.

This clonotype was observed many times. The chain is built from TRBV30 and TRBJ2-2, with 8 bases that match TRBD2. The CDR3 length is 17 residues. V was pared by 2 bases and J by 1 base, with 9 bases of the junction left unmatched. CDR1 is GTSNPN, CDR2 SVGIG, per germline (reference sequence). The CDR3 loop reads CAWSRIRTSLNTGELFF. Written as DNA, the CDR3 is TGTGCCTGGAGTCGAATCCGGACTAGCCTGAACACCGGGGAGCTGTTTTTT.

This clonotype was detected ten times or more. The chain links TRBV2 to TRBJ2-2, with D unclear. The CDR3 length is 10 residues. V dropped 8 bases and J dropped 6 bases, with 4 bases sitting between them. CDR1 and CDR2 from the germline V gene are SNHLY and FYNNEI. The CDR3 loop is CASGAGELFF. In DNA form, the CDR3 reads TGTGCCAGCGGGGCCGGGGAGCTGTTTTTT.

This clonotype was picked up many times. The J gene is TRBJ1-4, the V gene TRBV28; 10 nucleotides align to TRBD1. J was trimmed by 8 bases and V by 6 bases; bases with no gene match: 9. CDR1 and CDR2 (germline): MDHEN, SYDVKM. CDR3 size: 15 residues. CDR3 sequence reads: CASRTRTGGEEKLFF. CDR3 DNA sequence: TGTGCCAGCAGAACCCGGACAGGGGGAGAAGAAAAACTGTTTTTT.

The V call is TRBV15, the J call TRBJ1-1; the match to TRBD1 covers 7 bases. Per germline, CDR1 LNHNV and CDR2 YYDKDF (reference sequence). The CDR3 is 15 amino acids. Trimming took 4 bases from V and 4 from J; bases not matched to a gene: 9. CDR3 DNA sequence: TGTGCCACCAGCACCAAGCTGTCAGGGGGCACTGAAGCTTTCTTT. Amino acid sequence: CATSTKLSGGTEAFF. The entire variable domain, with the rest obtained from reference TRBV15 and TRBJ1-1, is as follows: DAMVIQNPRYQVTQFGKPVTLSCSQTLNHNVMYWYQQKSSQAPKLLFHYYDKDFNNEADTPDNFQSRRPNTSFCFLDIRSPGLGDTAMYLCATSTKLSGGTEAFFGQGTRLTVV.

This clonotype was detected many times. This chain connects TRBV29-1 to TRBJ2-1, with D uncertain. Trimming took 7 bases from V and 0 from J, leaving 13 bases between them. CDR3 size: 14 residues. The germline V gene encodes CDR1 SQVTM and CDR2 ANQGSEA. The CDR3 sequence: CSAPDSLSYNEQFF. The CDR3 DNA follows: TGCAGCGCTCCAGACTCCCTCTCCTACAATGAGCAGTTCTTC.

With regard to this clonotype: A much larger clone sits a single nucleotide away, making a read error possible. This chain links TRBV6-1 with TRBJ2-2; TRBD2 matches at 7 bases. The CDR3 extends over 15 amino acids. CDR1 is MNHNS, CDR2 SASEGT, per germline. With V trimmed by 10 bases and J by 4 bases, 12 bases remained unmatched. CDR3 coding DNA: TGTGCCACCACACCCGGGACTACCCTCACCGGGGAGCTGTTTTTT. This codes for CATTPGTTLTGELFF.

This clonotype has a count of ten or more. The rearrangement joins TRBV18 to TRBJ1-1; D call uncertain. The V gene lost 2 bases and the J gene lost 6 bases, with 10 bases spanning the gap. Germline CDR1 reads KGHSH; CDR2 reads LQKENI. The CDR3 loop spans 13 amino acids. CDR3 sequence reads: CASSPSAASEAFF. CDR3 sequence (DNA): TGTGCCAGCTCACCATCAGCGGCCTCTGAAGCTTTCTTT.